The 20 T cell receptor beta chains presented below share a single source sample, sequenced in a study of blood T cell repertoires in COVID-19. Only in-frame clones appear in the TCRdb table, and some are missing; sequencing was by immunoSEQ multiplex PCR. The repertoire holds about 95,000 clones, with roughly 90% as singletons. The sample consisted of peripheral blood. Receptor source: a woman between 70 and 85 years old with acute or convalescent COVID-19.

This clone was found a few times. The CDR3 DNA is TGTGCCAGCAGCTTGACCGACAGAGACTATGGCTACACCTTC. It yields the protein CASSLTDRDYGYTF. This sequence joins TRBV5-5 and TRBJ1-2; D possibly corresponds to TRBD1 (5 bases). Germline CDR1 reads SGHKS; CDR2 reads YYEKEE (reference sequence). The V gene lost 1 base and the J gene lost 3 bases, with 10 bases spanning the gap. The CDR3 spans 14 residues.

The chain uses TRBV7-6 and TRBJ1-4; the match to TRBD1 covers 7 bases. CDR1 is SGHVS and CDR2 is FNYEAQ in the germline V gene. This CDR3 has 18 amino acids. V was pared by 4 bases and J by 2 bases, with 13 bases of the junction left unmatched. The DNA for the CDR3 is TGTGCCAGCAGCTCCCTGCCTAAGGGGGCGAATACTAATGAAAAACTGTTTTTT. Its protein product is CASSSLPKGANTNEKLFF. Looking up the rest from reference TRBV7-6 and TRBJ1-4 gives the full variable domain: GAGVSQSPRYKVTKRGQDVALRCDPISGHVSLYWYRQALGQGPEFLTYFNYEAQQDKSGLPNDRFSAERPEGSISTLTIQRTEQRDSAMYRCASSSLPKGANTNEKLFFGSGTQLSVL.

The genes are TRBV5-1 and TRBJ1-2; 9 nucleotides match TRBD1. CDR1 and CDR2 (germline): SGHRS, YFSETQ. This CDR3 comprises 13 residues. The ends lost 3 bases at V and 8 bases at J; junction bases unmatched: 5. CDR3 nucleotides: TGCGCCAGCAGCTACGGACAGGGGCACGGCTACACCTTC. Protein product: CASSYGQGHGYTF.

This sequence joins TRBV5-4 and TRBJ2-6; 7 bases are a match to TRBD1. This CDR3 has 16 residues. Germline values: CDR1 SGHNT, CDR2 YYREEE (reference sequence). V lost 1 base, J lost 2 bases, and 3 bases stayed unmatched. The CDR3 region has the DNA TGTGCCAGCAGCTTGTCAGGGGGTACTGGGGCCAACGTCCTGACTTTC. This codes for CASSLSGGTGANVLTF.

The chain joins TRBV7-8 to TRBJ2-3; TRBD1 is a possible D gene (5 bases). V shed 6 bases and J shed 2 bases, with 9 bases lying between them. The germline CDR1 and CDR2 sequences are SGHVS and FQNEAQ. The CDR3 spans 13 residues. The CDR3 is CASSRQYTDTQYF. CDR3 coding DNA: TGTGCCAGCAGTCGACAGTACACAGATACGCAGTATTTT.

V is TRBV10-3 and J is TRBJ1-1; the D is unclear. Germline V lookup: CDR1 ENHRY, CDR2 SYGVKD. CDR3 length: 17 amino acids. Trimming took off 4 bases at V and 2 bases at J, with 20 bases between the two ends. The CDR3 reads CAISGPPSPAGNTEAFF. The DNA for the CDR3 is TGTGCCATCAGTGGTCCTCCATCGCCCGCAGGAAACACTGAAGCTTTCTTT.

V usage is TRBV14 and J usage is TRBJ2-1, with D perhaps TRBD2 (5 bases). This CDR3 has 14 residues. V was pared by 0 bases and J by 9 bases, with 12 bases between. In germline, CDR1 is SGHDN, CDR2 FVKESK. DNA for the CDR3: TGTGCCAGCAGCCAAGATTCAGCCCGGGGTGAGCAGTTCTTC. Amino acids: CASSQDSARGEQFF.

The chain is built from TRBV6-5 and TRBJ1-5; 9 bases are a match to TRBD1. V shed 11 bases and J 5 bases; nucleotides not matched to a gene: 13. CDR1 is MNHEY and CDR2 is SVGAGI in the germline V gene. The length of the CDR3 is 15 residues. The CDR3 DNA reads TGTGCCGCTAAAGCAGCGGGGACAGGGTATCAGCCCCAGCATTTT. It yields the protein CAAKAAGTGYQPQHF.

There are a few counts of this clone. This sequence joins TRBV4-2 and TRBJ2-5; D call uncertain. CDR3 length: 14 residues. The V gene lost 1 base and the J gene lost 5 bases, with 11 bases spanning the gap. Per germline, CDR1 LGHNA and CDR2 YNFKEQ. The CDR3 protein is CASSQVIGEETQYF. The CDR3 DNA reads TGTGCCAGCAGCCAAGTGATCGGAGAGGAGACCCAGTACTTC.

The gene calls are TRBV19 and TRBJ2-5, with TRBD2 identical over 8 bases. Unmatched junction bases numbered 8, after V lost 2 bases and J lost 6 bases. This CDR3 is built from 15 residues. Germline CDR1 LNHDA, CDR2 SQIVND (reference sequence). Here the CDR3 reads CASSIQAGAQQTQYF. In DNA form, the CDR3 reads TGTGCCAGTAGTATACAAGCGGGGGCGCAGCAGACCCAGTACTTC.

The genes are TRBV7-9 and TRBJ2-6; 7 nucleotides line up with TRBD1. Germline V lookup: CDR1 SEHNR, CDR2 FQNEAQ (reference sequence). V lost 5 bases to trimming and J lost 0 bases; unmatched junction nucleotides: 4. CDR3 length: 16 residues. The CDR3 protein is CASSTTGSSGANVLTF. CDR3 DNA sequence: TGTGCCAGCAGCACGACAGGGTCCTCTGGGGCCAACGTCCTGACTTTC.

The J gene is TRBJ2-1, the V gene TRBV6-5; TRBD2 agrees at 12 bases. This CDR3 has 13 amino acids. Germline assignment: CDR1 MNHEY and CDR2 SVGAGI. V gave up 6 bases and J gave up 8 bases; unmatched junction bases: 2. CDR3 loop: CASRTSGGDEQFF. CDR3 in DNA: TGTGCCAGCAGGACTAGCGGGGGTGATGAGCAGTTCTTC.

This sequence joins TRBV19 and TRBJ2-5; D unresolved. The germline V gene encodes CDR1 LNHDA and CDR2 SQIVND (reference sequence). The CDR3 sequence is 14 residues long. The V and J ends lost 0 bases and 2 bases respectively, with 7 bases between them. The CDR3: CASSIDKRQETQYF. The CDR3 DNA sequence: TGTGCCAGTAGTATAGACAAGAGACAAGAGACCCAGTACTTC.

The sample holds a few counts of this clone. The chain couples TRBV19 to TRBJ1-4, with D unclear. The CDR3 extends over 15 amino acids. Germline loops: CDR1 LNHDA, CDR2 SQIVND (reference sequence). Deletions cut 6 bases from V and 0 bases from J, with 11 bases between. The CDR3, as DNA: TGTGCCAGTAGGCCCTCGGGGTCAACTAATGAAAAACTGTTTTTT. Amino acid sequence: CASRPSGSTNEKLFF.

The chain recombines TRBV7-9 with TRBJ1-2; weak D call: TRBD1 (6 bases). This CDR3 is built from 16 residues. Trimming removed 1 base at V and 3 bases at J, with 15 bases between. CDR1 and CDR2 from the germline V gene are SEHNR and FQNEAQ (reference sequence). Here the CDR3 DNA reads TGTGCCAGCAGCTTAGGCCGGGACACACTTGACTATGGCTACACCTTC. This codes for CASSLGRDTLDYGYTF.

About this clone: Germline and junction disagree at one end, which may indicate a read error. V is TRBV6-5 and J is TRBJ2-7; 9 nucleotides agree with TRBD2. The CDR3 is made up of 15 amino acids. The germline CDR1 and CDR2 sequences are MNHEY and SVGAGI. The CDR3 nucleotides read TGTGCCAGCAGTTCGACCGGGACTAGCTCCCACGAGCAGTACTTC. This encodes CASSSTGTSSHEQYF.

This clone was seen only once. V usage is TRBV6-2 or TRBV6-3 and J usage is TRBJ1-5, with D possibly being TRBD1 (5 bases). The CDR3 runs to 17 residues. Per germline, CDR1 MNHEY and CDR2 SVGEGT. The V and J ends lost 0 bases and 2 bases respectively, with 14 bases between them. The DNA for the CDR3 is TGTGCCAGCAGTTACTCCTTCCCAGGGAACGGCAATCAGCCCCAGCATTTT. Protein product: CASSYSFPGNGNQPQHF.

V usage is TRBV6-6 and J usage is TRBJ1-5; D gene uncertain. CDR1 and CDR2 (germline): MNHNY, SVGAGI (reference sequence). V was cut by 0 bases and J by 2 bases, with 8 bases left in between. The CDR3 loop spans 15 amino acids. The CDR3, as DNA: TGTGCCAGCAGTTACTCAATGGGAGGCAATCAGCCCCAGCATTTT. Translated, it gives CASSYSMGGNQPQHF.

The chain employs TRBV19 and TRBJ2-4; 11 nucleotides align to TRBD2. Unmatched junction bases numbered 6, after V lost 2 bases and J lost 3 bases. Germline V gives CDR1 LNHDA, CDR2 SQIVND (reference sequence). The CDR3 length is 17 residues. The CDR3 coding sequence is TGTGCCAGTAGTATACTAGCGGGAGGATGGGGCAAAAACATTCAGTACTTC. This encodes CASSILAGGWGKNIQYF.

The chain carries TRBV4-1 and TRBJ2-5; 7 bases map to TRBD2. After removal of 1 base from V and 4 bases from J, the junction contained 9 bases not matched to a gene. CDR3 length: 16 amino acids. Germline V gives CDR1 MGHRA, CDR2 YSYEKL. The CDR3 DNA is TGCGCCAGCAGCCAAGGTGCGGGGCGGGAGAGAGAGACCCAGTACTTC. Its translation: CASSQGAGRERETQYF.